This is a list of T cell receptor beta chains from one sample in a study of cytomegalovirus exposure and HLA in healthy donors. Here immunoSEQ multiplex PCR was the method, and the copy in TCRdb shows in-frame clones only, minus some. The table has hundreds of thousands of clones, over 65% seen once. Sequenced sample: PBMCs. The receptors derive from a man aged 18 to 30 in good health and CMV-seronegative. Each CDR3 is given with its conserved first and last residue. The D gene is left open where the match is weak. For some rows the clone size is stated as once, few or many, or as a class when expanded; others skip it.

V gene	J gene	D gene	clone size	CDR3 DNA	CDR3 protein
TRBV14	TRBJ1-6	.	.	TGTGCCAGCAGCCAAGGGTTGCGGGGGAACTCACCCCTCCACTTT	CASSQGLRGNSPLHF
TRBV30	TRBJ2-5	TRBD2	.	TGTGCCTGGAGTGCAGGGACTAGCCAGGAGACCCAGTACTTC	CAWSAGTSQETQYF
TRBV2	TRBJ1-6	.	.	TGTGCCAGCAGTGAAGGAGGAGGGAGCTATAATTCACCCCTCCACTTT	CASSEGGGSYNSPLHF
TRBV28	TRBJ2-7	.	.	TGTGCCAGCAGCTCCGGAACTAGATTCCCTCTTTACGAGCAGTACTTC	CASSSGTRFPLYEQYF
TRBV28	TRBJ2-5	TRBD2	once	TGTGCCAGCAGTTCACTAGCGGGAGCTCGGGAGACCCAGTACTTC	CASSSLAGARETQYF
TRBV18	TRBJ2-1	TRBD2	.	TGTGCCAGCTCCCCGGGGGGTAGATTTGACAATGGGCAGTTCTTC	CASSPGGRFDNGQFF
TRBV6-6	TRBJ2-1	.	.	TGTGCCAGCACCTTCTACAATGAGCAGTTCTTC	CASTFYNEQFF
TRBV7-8	TRBJ2-5	TRBD2	.	TGTGCCAGCAGCTTAGGCCTGGGAGCGGGAGAGTTAGAGACCCAGTACTTC	CASSLGLGAGELETQYF
TRBV5-1	TRBJ1-2	TRBD1	few	TGCGCCAGCAGCGACGGTTCGGGACAGGATAATGGCTACACCTTC	CASSDGSGQDNGYTF
TRBV6-6	TRBJ2-7	.	few	TGTGCCAGCAGTTCCCCCAGAGCGGCCACCTACGAGCAGTACTTC	CASSSPRAATYEQYF
TRBV7-3	TRBJ2-7	.	.	TGTGCCAGCAGCTCGGACAGCTCCTACGAGCAGTACTTC	CASSSDSSYEQYF
TRBV5-1	TRBJ1-1	.	.	TGCGCCAGCAGCTTGGTCCGGGGGAAGTACACTGAAGCTTTCTTT	CASSLVRGKYTEAFF
TRBV30	TRBJ2-7	.	.	TGTGCCTGGACTAGACAGGAAACCTACGAGCAGTACTTC	CAWTRQETYEQYF
TRBV7-9	TRBJ1-2	.	few	TGTGCCAGCAGCTTCTGGGAGGAAGGGGGCTACACCTTC	CASSFWEEGGYTF
TRBV7-2	TRBJ2-7	TRBD2	.	TGTGCCAGCAGCGTGGGACTAGGGTCCTACGAGCAGTACTTC	CASSVGLGSYEQYF
TRBV4-1	TRBJ2-7	TRBD1	once	TGCGCCAGCAGCCAAGATCTGGGGACAGGGTCCTACGAGCAGTACTTC	CASSQDLGTGSYEQYF
TRBV19	TRBJ1-1	TRBD1	.	TGTGCCAGTAGTATCCTACAGGGGGCTGAAGCTTTCTTT	CASSILQGAEAFF
TRBV29-1	TRBJ2-5	TRBD2	.	TGCAGCGTTCGGATACTAGCGGGTCTCGATAAGGAGACCCAGTACTTC	CSVRILAGLDKETQYF
TRBV6-5	TRBJ1-5	.	.	TGTGCCAGCAGTTCCCACCATGGGGGGGATCAGCCCCAGCATTTT	CASSSHHGGDQPQHF
TRBV19	TRBJ1-2	.	.	TGTGCCAGTAGTATACAGGCCGGATACTATGGCTACACCTTC	CASSIQAGYYGYTF
TRBV6-5	TRBJ2-3	TRBD1	.	TGTGCCAGCACCTACAGGGGATCAGATACGCAGTATTTT	CASTYRGSDTQYF
TRBV2	TRBJ1-2	.	.	TGTGCCAGCTTTGCAGGCCTAAACTATGGCTACACCTTC	CASFAGLNYGYTF
TRBV7-3	TRBJ2-7	.	.	TGTGCCAGCAGCTTAACTGGGACACCCACCTACGAGCAGTACTTC	CASSLTGTPTYEQYF
TRBV7-9	TRBJ1-2	TRBD1	.	TGTGCCAGCAGCTTAACAGGGGTTCGCGGCTACACCTTC	CASSLTGVRGYTF
TRBV6-5	TRBJ1-5	.	.	TGTGCCAGCAGAGAGGGTCTTCAGCCCCAGCATTTT	CASREGLQPQHF
TRBV6-5	TRBJ1-1	.	.	TGTGCCAGCAGCCAACGGGAGGGAGGAGACACTGAAGCTTTCTTT	CASSQREGGDTEAFF
TRBV5-1	TRBJ1-2	.	.	TGCGCCAGCACCTTCGACGGGAACTATGGCTACACCTTC	CASTFDGNYGYTF
TRBV28	TRBJ1-2	.	.	TGTGCCAGCAGTTTAATCAGGTCTAACTATGGCTACACCTTC	CASSLIRSNYGYTF
TRBV30	TRBJ1-2	TRBD1	.	TGTGCCTGGGGGACAGGCTATGATAACTATGGCTACACCTTC	CAWGTGYDNYGYTF
TRBV7-2	TRBJ2-1	TRBD2	.	TGTGCCAGCAGCCCTGCGGGAGTGACCTACAATGAGCAGTTCTTC	CASSPAGVTYNEQFF
TRBV7-3	TRBJ2-1	TRBD2	.	TGTGCCAGCAGCTTAAACCGGCTAGCGGGGACCAATGAGCAGTTCTTC	CASSLNRLAGTNEQFF
TRBV7-8	TRBJ1-2	TRBD1	.	TGTGCCAGCGGCGAAGAGGGCAGGGGGCTTAACTATGGCTACACCTTC	CASGEEGRGLNYGYTF
TRBV6-5	TRBJ2-3	TRBD1	.	TGTGCCAGCAGTTACGACAGGGGGTATACGCAGTATTTT	CASSYDRGYTQYF